This T cell receptor beta chain was sequenced during a study of blood T cell repertoires in COVID-19. This clone was counted once. This CDR3 comprises 15 residues. V was cut by 5 bases and J by 0 bases, with 11 bases left in between. In germline, CDR1 is SGHNT, CDR2 YENEEA. Clones were sequenced by immunoSEQ multiplex PCR, and TCRdb holds only the in-frame ones, with some missing. Of 300,000 to 400,000 clones listed, approximately 88% are singletons. The sequence was obtained from a man between 25 and 39 years old who had recovered from COVID-19. The chain recombines TRBV11-3 with TRBJ1-5; the D is unclear. The source material was PBMCs or T cells enriched from blood (not recorded which). The CDR3 here is CASSPSYYSNQPQHF. CDR3 nucleotides: TGTGCCAGCAGCCCATCCTACTATAGCAATCAGCCCCAGCATTTT.